A single sample gave rise to the 14 T cell receptor beta chains below, sequenced in a study of blood T cell repertoires in COVID-19. Sequenced by immunoSEQ multiplex PCR; TCRdb stores in-frame clones only, minus some. Of approximately 210,000 clones in the sample, around 84% were seen once. The sequenced sample consisted of peripheral blood. The receptors come from a man in his thirties or forties with active or convalescent COVID-19.

This chain joins TRBV7-8 and TRBJ2-5, with 9 bases aligning to TRBD2. Germline V CDR1 and CDR2: SGHVS, FQNEAQ. Germline trimming cut 6 bases from V and 2 bases from J; bases unmatched to any gene: 1. The CDR3 covers 13 residues. The CDR3 loop is CASRTSGQETQYF. CDR3 sequence (DNA): TGTGCCAGCAGAACTAGCGGGCAAGAGACCCAGTACTTC.

The chain employs TRBV9 and TRBJ1-4; tentatively, D is TRBD1 (6 bases). CDR3 size: 16 residues. Germline CDR1 SGDLS, CDR2 YYNGEE. Trimming pared 0 bases from V and 3 bases from J, leaving 12 bases between. The CDR3 protein is CASSVGTALSNEKLFF. The CDR3 DNA is TGTGCCAGCAGCGTAGGGACAGCCCTATCTAATGAAAAACTGTTTTTT. Full variable domain (rest looked up from reference TRBV9 and TRBJ1-4): DSGVTQTPKHLITATGQRVTLRCSPRSGDLSVYWYQQSLDQGLQFLIQYYNGEERAKGNILERFSAQQFPDLHSELNLSSLELGDSALYFCASSVGTALSNEKLFFGSGTQLSVL.

J is TRBJ2-5 and V is TRBV6-1, with D hard to call. Germline lookup yields CDR1 MNHNS and CDR2 SASEGT. The CDR3 totals 15 residues. Trimming stripped 1 base from V and 4 bases from J, with 13 bases between. The CDR3 protein is CASSEGALGRETQYF. DNA for the CDR3: TGTGCCAGCAGTGAAGGCGCCCTAGGTCGAGAGACCCAGTACTTC.

The chain carries TRBV5-1 and TRBJ2-1; D possibly corresponds to TRBD1 (7 bases). Germline CDR1 and CDR2: SGHRS and YFSETQ. The CDR3 runs to 15 residues. Trimming pared 4 bases from V and 3 bases from J, leaving 14 bases between. The CDR3: CASSGRGAGYNEQFF. CDR3 in DNA: TGCGCCAGCAGCGGCAGGGGGGCCGGCTACAATGAGCAGTTCTTC. Together with reference TRBV5-1 and TRBJ2-1, the CDR3 gives the full variable domain: KAGVTQTPRYLIKTRGQQVTLSCSPISGHRSVSWYQQTPGQGLQFLFEYFSETQRNKGNFPGRFSGRQFSNSRSEMNVSTLELGDSALYLCASSGRGAGYNEQFFGPGTRLTVL.

This rearrangement joins TRBV5-5 to TRBJ2-3; D is uncertain. In germline, CDR1 is SGHKS, CDR2 YYEKEE (reference sequence). The CDR3 has 15 residues. The V and J ends lost 1 base and 0 bases respectively, with 9 bases between them. CDR3 residues: CASSLPVSSTDTQYF. DNA for the CDR3: TGTGCCAGCAGCTTGCCGGTATCTAGCACAGATACGCAGTATTTT.

CDR3 coding DNA: TGTGCCAGCAGCTTGCCCGGGGGCTCCTACGAGCAGTACTTC. Translating gives CASSLPGGSYEQYF. The gene calls are TRBV13 and TRBJ2-7, with D tentatively TRBD2 (6 bases). Trimming stripped 3 bases from V and 0 bases from J, with 9 bases between. The CDR3 spans 14 residues. The V gene's germline CDR1 is PRHDT and CDR2 FYEKMQ (reference sequence). Looking up the rest from reference TRBV13 and TRBJ2-7 gives the full variable domain: AAGVIQSPRHLIKEKRETATLKCYPIPRHDTVYWYQQGPGQDPQFLISFYEKMQSDKGSIPDRFSAQQFSDYHSELNMSSLELGDSALYFCASSLPGGSYEQYFGPGTRLTVT.

The chain recombines TRBV6-6 with TRBJ2-1; TRBD2 aligns across 13 bases. The V gene's germline CDR1 is MNHNY and CDR2 SVGAGI (reference sequence). The V segment lost 6 bases and the J segment 8 bases; nucleotides outside the gene matches: 7. CDR3 length: 15 residues. The CDR3 is CASSRTSGGVDEQFF. CDR3 bases: TGTGCCAGCAGCCGGACTAGCGGGGGAGTAGATGAGCAGTTCTTC.

The sample holds a few counts of this clone. The chain employs TRBV28 and TRBJ1-2; TRBD1 matches at 8 bases. Germline V gene data show CDR1 as MDHEN and CDR2 as SYDVKM. The V and J ends lost 5 bases and 1 base, in that order; junction bases with no gene match: 15. The CDR3 has 18 residues. DNA for the CDR3: TGTGCCAGCAGTCCCTCGATATACCGGACAGGGATTAACTATGGCTACACCTTC. Translation gives CASSPSIYRTGINYGYTF.

V gene TRBV4-2 combines with J gene TRBJ2-7, with a possible D match to TRBD2 (6 bases). The germline CDR1 and CDR2 sequences are LGHNA and YNFKEQ. The CDR3 has 17 amino acids. Trimming shortened V by 0 bases and J by 4 bases, and 19 bases separated the two germline ends. The CDR3 coding sequence is TGTGCCAGCAGCCAAGAGGGAGGCGGAGATCTCCTTTACGAGCAGTACTTC. Protein product: CASSQEGGGDLLYEQYF.

The chain uses TRBV2 and TRBJ1-1, with D possibly matching TRBD1 (5 bases). Germline CDR1 SNHLY, CDR2 FYNNEI. Trimming removed 6 bases at V and 10 bases at J, with 18 bases between. This CDR3 is built from 13 residues. CDR3: CASRATDTKAAFF. DNA for the CDR3: TGTGCCAGCAGAGCGACAGACACCAAGGCAGCTTTCTTT.

The chain has TRBV3-1 (or the pseudogene TRBV3-2) and TRBJ2-5; tentative D call: TRBD2 (5 bases). V was shortened by 4 bases and J by 3 bases, with 15 bases between the two germline ends. The CDR3 has 15 residues. The germline CDR1 and CDR2 sequences are LGHDT and YNNKEL (reference sequence). The CDR3 DNA reads as TGTGCCAGCAGCCGACCCGGGGTCACGGAAGAGACCCAGTACTTC. Its translation is CASSRPGVTEETQYF.

The chain uses TRBV19 and TRBJ1-5; D may be TRBD1 (5 bases). Germline loops: CDR1 LNHDA, CDR2 SQIVND (reference sequence). V was pared by 7 bases and J by 6 bases, with 13 bases between. This CDR3 comprises 13 residues. CDR3 coding DNA: TGTGCCAGTAAAGGGGCAGGGTTTCAGCCCCAGCATTTT. Residues: CASKGAGFQPQHF.

This chain uses TRBV4-3 with TRBJ2-1; D is possibly TRBD2 (7 bases). CDR3 length: 12 residues. V was clipped by 0 bases and J by 14 bases, with 11 bases between them. Germline V gives CDR1 LGHNA, CDR2 YSLEER. CDR3 DNA sequence: TGCGCCAGCAGCCAAGACGGGGGGCGAAAGTTCTTC. Translated, it gives CASSQDGGRKFF.

A word on this clone: A read error may account for a junction end that differs from germline. The chain joins TRBV5-1 to TRBJ2-1, with D possibly matching TRBD2 (6 bases). In germline, CDR1 is SGHRS, CDR2 YFSETQ. This CDR3 contains 14 residues. The CDR3, as DNA: TGCGCCAGCAGTCCGACTAGTGGGTACAATGAGCAGCTCTTC. Protein sequence: CASSPTSGYNEQLF.